What follows are 7 T cell receptor beta chains derived from one specimen sequenced in a study of cytomegalovirus exposure and HLA in healthy donors. The PCR employed 60 Vbeta primers together with 13 Jbeta primers. TCRdb's table, derived via immunoSEQ multiplex PCR, lists solely in-frame clones and lacks some. Counted here are some 110,000 clones, around 78% occurring once; the ten biggest clones make up about 6%. The sequenced sample consisted of PBMCs. All receptors come from a male donor in good health and CMV-seronegative.

V is TRBV4-3 and J is TRBJ1-2; no clear D. The length of the CDR3 is 14 residues. The V gene's germline CDR1 is LGHNA and CDR2 YSLEER. V lost 5 bases to trimming and J lost 3 bases, with 13 bases between them. The CDR3 DNA reads as TGCGCCAGCAGCGATGTTATCGGGGACTATGGCTACACCTTC. Protein product: CASSDVIGDYGYTF.

This chain joins TRBV11-2 and TRBJ2-5; D remains unclear. Germline V gives CDR1 SGHAT, CDR2 FQNNGV. V lost 4 bases and J lost 2, with 5 bases in between. The CDR3 is made up of 12 amino acids. The CDR3 region has the DNA TGTGCCAGCAGCTCCTTGCAAGAGACCCAGTACTTC. Residues: CASSSLQETQYF.

The V call is TRBV6-1, the J call TRBJ2-2, with D possibly TRBD1 on 6 matching bases. V lost 5 bases to trimming and J lost 6 bases, with 13 bases between them. The germline gives CDR1 MNHNS, CDR2 SASEGT. The CDR3 totals 14 residues. Written as DNA, the CDR3 is TGTGCCAGCAGTATAACACAGGGCCCCGGGGAGCTGTTTTTT. Translating it yields CASSITQGPGELFF.

The chain joins TRBV28 to TRBJ2-7; D call uncertain. The germline CDR1 and CDR2 sequences are MDHEN and SYDVKM. The CDR3 sequence is 14 residues long. The germline V and J ends were trimmed by 2 bases and 0 bases, with 8 bases remaining between them. CDR3 DNA sequence: TGTGCCAGCAGTTTAAGACTTGTCTCCTACGAGCAGTACTTC. Translation gives CASSLRLVSYEQYF. The full variable domain, with the rest looked up from reference TRBV28 and TRBJ2-7, is DVKVTQSSRYLVKRTGEKVFLECVQDMDHENMFWYRQDPGLGLRLIYFSYDVKMKEKGDIPEGYSVSREKKERFSLILESASTNQTSMYLCASSLRLVSYEQYFGPGTRLTVT.

This chain links TRBV19 with TRBJ1-4; TRBD1 agrees at 7 bases. Germline V lookup: CDR1 LNHDA, CDR2 SQIVND (reference sequence). CDR3 size: 15 residues. The trim removed 6 bases at V and 7 bases at J, leaving 11 bases unmatched. In DNA, the CDR3 is TGTGCCAGTAGCCGGGACAGTACTACAGGTGAAAAACTGTTTTTT. It encodes CASSRDSTTGEKLFF.

The chain joins TRBV20-1 to TRBJ1-1; no firm D call. The CDR3 sequence is 11 residues long. Per the germline V gene, CDR1 is DFQATT and CDR2 is SNEGSKA (reference sequence). V shed 0 bases and J shed 6 bases, with 5 bases lying between them. Written as DNA, the CDR3 is TGCAGTGCTAGAGATATTCCTGAAGCTTTCTTT. As protein: CSARDIPEAFF.

The chain couples TRBV12-5 to TRBJ2-7; 10 nucleotides agree with TRBD2. This CDR3 spans 16 amino acids. Germline CDR1 LGHNT, CDR2 FRNRAP. V lost 6 bases, J lost 6 bases, and 14 bases stayed unmatched. The CDR3 is CASGPRLAGAPGEQYF. The CDR3 bases are TGTGCTAGTGGCCCACGCCTAGCGGGAGCACCAGGCGAGCAGTACTTC. The entire variable domain, with the rest obtained from reference TRBV12-5 and TRBJ2-7, is as follows: DARVTQTPRHKVTEMGQEVTMRCQPILGHNTVFWYRQTMMQGLELLAYFRNRAPLDDSGMPKDRFSAEMPDATLATLKIQPSEPRDSAVYFCASGPRLAGAPGEQYFGPGTRLTVT.